A single sample is the source of the 16 T cell receptor beta chains below, sequenced in a study of human T cells and chemical hapten exposure. Time point indicated: patch test 3, about 24 weeks after DPC sensitization. Treatment here: therapeutic diphenylcyclopropenone sensitization with weekly scalp DPC. TCRdb re-analysed the RACE reads in MiXCR, keeping a single row per CDR3 protein. The data hold 210,000 or so distinct CDR3 sequences, with about 25% observed a single time. The specimen comprised whole blood, sampled in connection with sensitization to the hapten diphenylcyclopropenone (DPC). The receptors shown here come from a woman in her 40s with alopecia areata. Some clones in this sample may be carry-over from other donors' samples.

This clonotype was seen more than once but under ten times. This chain connects TRBV5-1 to TRBJ1-5; 9 nucleotides match TRBD1. CDR3 length equals 14 residues. CDR1 SGHRS and CDR2 YFSETQ come from the germline V gene. The junction had 3 bases not matched to a gene; V was cut back by 4 bases and J by 4 bases. The CDR3 protein is CASSEGTGNQPQHF. CDR3 bases: TGCGCCAGCAGCGAAGGGACAGGGAATCAGCCCCAGCATTTT. The entire variable domain, with the rest obtained from reference TRBV5-1 and TRBJ1-5, is as follows: KAGVTQTPRYLIKTRGQQVTLSCSPISGHRSVSWYQQTPGQGLQFLFEYFSETQRNKGNFPGRFSGRQFSNSRSEMNVSTLELGDSALYLCASSEGTGNQPQHFGDGTRLSIL.

V is TRBV5-6 and J is TRBJ2-1, with TRBD2 identical over 12 bases. The CDR3 consists of 18 residues. Trimming at V came to 1 base and at J to 9 bases, leaving 14 bases not matched to a gene. Per the germline V gene, CDR1 is SGHDT and CDR2 is YYEEEE. The CDR3 region has the DNA TGTGCCAGCAGCTTGTTGACTAGCGGGAGACCTGTGAGCGGTGAGCAGTTCTTC. This sequence encodes CASSLLTSGRPVSGEQFF.

The chain's CDR3 is CASSLSLAVPSYEQYF. The CDR3 coding sequence is TGTGCCAGCAGTTTATCACTAGCGGTACCCTCCTACGAGCAGTACTTC. J is TRBJ2-7 and V is TRBV28; 8 bases align to TRBD2. The V segment lost 1 base and the J segment 0 bases; nucleotides outside the gene matches: 5. The CDR3 is made up of 16 amino acids. In germline, CDR1 is MDHEN, CDR2 SYDVKM.

This clonotype has only a few counts. The chain carries TRBV9 and TRBJ2-7, with D possibly TRBD2 on 6 matching bases. Germline loops: CDR1 SGDLS, CDR2 YYNGEE. V was pared by 2 bases and J by 2 bases, with 17 bases between. The CDR3 runs 16 residues. The CDR3 region has the DNA TGTGCCAGCAGCGTGGGCCTAGCAGCGGGTACCTACGAGCAGTACTTC. Protein product: CASSVGLAAGTYEQYF.

The gene calls are TRBV20-1 and TRBJ2-7; tentative D call: TRBD1 (5 bases). Germline lookup yields CDR1 DFQATT and CDR2 SNEGSKA (reference sequence). V lost 3 bases and J lost 6, with 18 bases in between. The CDR3 has 14 amino acids. CDR3 sequence reads: CSAREQAGVFEQYF. The CDR3, as DNA: TGCAGTGCTAGGGAACAGGCCGGCGTTTTCGAGCAGTACTTC.

The CDR3 region has the DNA TGCGCCAGCAGCTTATCTAGCGGGGCAGGCACAGATACGCAGTATTTT. Amino acid sequence: CASSLSSGAGTDTQYF. The chain uses TRBV5-1 and TRBJ2-3, with 9 bases fitting TRBD2. V trimming: 2 bases; J trimming: 1 base; junction bases outside the gene matches: 5. The CDR3 is made up of 16 amino acids. Germline values: CDR1 SGHRS, CDR2 YFSETQ.

The sample holds a few counts of this clonotype. The rearrangement links TRBV29-1 to TRBJ1-1; weak D call: TRBD1 (5 bases). The CDR3 has 13 amino acids. Germline V gene lookup returns CDR1 SQVTM and CDR2 ANQGSEA. Trimming took off 3 bases at V and 1 base at J, with 9 bases between the two ends. Here the CDR3 reads CSVEGVKNTEAFF. As DNA, the CDR3 is TGCAGCGTTGAGGGGGTCAAGAACACTGAAGCTTTCTTT.

This clonotype was seen a few times. V gene TRBV14 combines with J gene TRBJ2-3; D is unclear. Trimming cost V 2 bases and J 0 bases, with 9 bases left between them. Per germline, CDR1 SGHDN and CDR2 FVKESK. The CDR3 covers 15 residues. CDR3 loop: CASSQKRTSTDTQYF. DNA for the CDR3: TGTGCCAGCAGCCAAAAGCGCACTAGCACAGATACGCAGTATTTT.

J is TRBJ2-1 and V is TRBV12-3 or TRBV12-4; 12 positions agree with TRBD1. After removal of 5 bases from V and 8 bases from J, the junction contained 4 bases not matched to a gene. This CDR3 region has 14 residues. The CDR3 nucleotides are TGTGCCAGCAGTACGGGACAGGGGGCTTATGAGCAGTTCTTC. Protein: CASSTGQGAYEQFF.

The chain links TRBV6-6 to TRBJ2-2; D call uncertain. There are 11 residues in the CDR3. Germline assignment: CDR1 MNHNY and CDR2 SVGAGI (reference sequence). V was clipped by 5 bases and J by 6 bases, with 4 bases between them. The CDR3 region has the DNA TGTGCCAGCAGTGAAGCCGGGGAGCTGTTTTTT. It codes for CASSEAGELFF.

This clonotype was observed a handful of times. This rearrangement joins TRBV20-1 to TRBJ1-5, with D unclear. Trimming cost V 3 bases and J 9 bases, with 9 bases left between them. The CDR3 covers 11 residues. CDR1 and CDR2 (germline): DFQATT, SNEGSKA (reference sequence). CDR3 DNA: TGCAGTGCTAGTTCCGGGCCGCCCCAGCATTTT. It translates to CSASSGPPQHF.

V and J are TRBV28 and TRBJ2-1; TRBD2 is a possible D gene (6 bases). Germline values: CDR1 MDHEN, CDR2 SYDVKM. V lost 2 bases and J lost 2, with 10 bases in between. The CDR3 is 15 amino acids. The chain's CDR3 is CASSLEEGTYNEQFF. As DNA, the CDR3 is TGTGCCAGCAGTTTAGAGGAGGGTACCTACAATGAGCAGTTCTTC.

The sample holds a few counts of this clonotype. The chain is built from TRBV5-1 and TRBJ2-7; D not resolved. Trimming took off 7 bases at V and 5 bases at J, with 13 bases between the two ends. The CDR3 runs to 12 residues. From germline, CDR1 is SGHRS and CDR2 YFSETQ. CDR3 sequence (DNA): TGCGCCAGCCACCAGTACGCGAACGAGCAGTACTTC. This codes for CASHQYANEQYF.

The chain combines TRBV10-3 with TRBJ1-2; weak D call: TRBD1 (5 bases). CDR1 and CDR2 (germline): ENHRY, SYGVKD. The CDR3 is 14 amino acids. V was shortened by 7 bases and J by 3 bases, with 15 bases between the two germline ends. The CDR3 loop is CAINDRAGDYGYTF. The DNA of the CDR3 is TGTGCCATCAACGACAGAGCTGGGGACTATGGCTACACCTTC.

This clonotype was counted ten times or more. The rearrangement joins TRBV11-1 to TRBJ2-5, with TRBD2 as a possible D gene (6 bases). This CDR3 contains 15 residues. From germline, CDR1 is SGHAT and CDR2 FQDESV (reference sequence). V was clipped by 5 bases and J by 3 bases, with 16 bases between them. The CDR3 DNA follows: TGTGCCAGCAGCGATAGGTGGCTAGCGAAAGAGACCCAGTACTTC. Translation gives CASSDRWLAKETQYF.

This clonotype was detected a few times. V usage is TRBV4-2 and J usage is TRBJ1-2; D unresolved. The germline V gene encodes CDR1 LGHNA and CDR2 YNFKEQ. The CDR3 has 14 amino acids. Trimming cost V 0 bases and J 3 bases, with 8 bases left between them. CDR3 loop: CASSQDQRDYGYTF. In DNA form, the CDR3 reads TGTGCCAGCAGCCAAGATCAAAGGGACTATGGCTACACCTTC.